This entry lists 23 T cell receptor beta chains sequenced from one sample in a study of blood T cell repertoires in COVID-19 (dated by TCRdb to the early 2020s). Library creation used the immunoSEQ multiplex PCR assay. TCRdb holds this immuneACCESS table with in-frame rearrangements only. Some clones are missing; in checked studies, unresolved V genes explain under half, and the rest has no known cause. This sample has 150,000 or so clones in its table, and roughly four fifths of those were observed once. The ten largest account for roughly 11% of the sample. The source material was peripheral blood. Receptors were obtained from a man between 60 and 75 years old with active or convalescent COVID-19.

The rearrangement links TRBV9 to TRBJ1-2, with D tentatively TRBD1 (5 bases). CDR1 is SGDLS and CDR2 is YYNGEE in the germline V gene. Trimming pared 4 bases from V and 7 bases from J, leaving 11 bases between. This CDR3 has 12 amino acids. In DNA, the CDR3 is TGTGCCAGCAGCCCAGGGTGGGGTGGCTACACCTTC. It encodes CASSPGWGGYTF. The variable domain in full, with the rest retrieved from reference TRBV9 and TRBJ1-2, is DSGVTQTPKHLITATGQRVTLRCSPRSGDLSVYWYQQSLDQGLQFLIQYYNGEERAKGNILERFSAQQFPDLHSELNLSSLELGDSALYFCASSPGWGGYTFGSGTRLTVV.

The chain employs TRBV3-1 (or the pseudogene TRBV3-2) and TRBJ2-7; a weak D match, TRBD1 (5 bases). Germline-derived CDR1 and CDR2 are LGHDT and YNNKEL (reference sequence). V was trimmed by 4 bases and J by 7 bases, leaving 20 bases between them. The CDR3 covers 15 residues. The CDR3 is CASSPRADSSGEQYF. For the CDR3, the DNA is TGTGCCAGCAGCCCTCGGGCTGACAGTTCTGGGGAGCAGTACTTC.

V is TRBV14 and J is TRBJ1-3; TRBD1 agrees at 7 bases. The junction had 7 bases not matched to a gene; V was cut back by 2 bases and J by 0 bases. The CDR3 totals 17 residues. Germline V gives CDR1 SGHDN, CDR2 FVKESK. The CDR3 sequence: CASSQPGQIFSGNTIYF. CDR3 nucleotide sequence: TGTGCCAGCAGCCAACCGGGACAGATATTCTCTGGAAACACCATATATTTT.

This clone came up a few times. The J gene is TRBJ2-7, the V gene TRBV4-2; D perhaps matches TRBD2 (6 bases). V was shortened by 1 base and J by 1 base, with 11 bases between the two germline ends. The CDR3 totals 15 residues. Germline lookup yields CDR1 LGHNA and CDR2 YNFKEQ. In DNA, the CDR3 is TGTGCCAGCAGCCAAGTACGACTAGGGTCCTACGAGCAGTACTTC. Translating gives CASSQVRLGSYEQYF.

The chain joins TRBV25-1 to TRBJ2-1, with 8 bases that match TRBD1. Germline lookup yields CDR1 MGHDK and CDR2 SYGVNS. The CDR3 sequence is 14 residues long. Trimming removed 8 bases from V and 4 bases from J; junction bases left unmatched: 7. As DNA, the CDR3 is TGTGCCAGCTACGGGACAGGCAAATACAATGAGCAGTTCTTC. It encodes CASYGTGKYNEQFF. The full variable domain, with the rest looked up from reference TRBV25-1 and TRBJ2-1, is EADIYQTPRYLVIGTGKKITLECSQTMGHDKMYWYQQDPGMELHLIHYSYGVNSTEKGDLSSESTVSRIRTEHFPLTLESARPSHTSQYLCASYGTGKYNEQFFGPGTRLTVL.

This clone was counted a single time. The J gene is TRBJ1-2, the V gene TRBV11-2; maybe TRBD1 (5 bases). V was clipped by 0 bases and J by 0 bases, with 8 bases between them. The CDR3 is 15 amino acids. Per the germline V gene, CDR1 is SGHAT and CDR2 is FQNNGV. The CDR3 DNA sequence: TGTGCCAGCAGCTTAGATCAGGGCTCTAACTATGGCTACACCTTC. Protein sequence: CASSLDQGSNYGYTF. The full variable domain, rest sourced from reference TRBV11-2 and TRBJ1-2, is EAGVAQSPRYKIIEKRQSVAFWCNPISGHATLYWYQQILGQGPKLLIQFQNNGVVDDSQLPKDRFSAERLKGVDSTLKIQPAKLEDSAVYLCASSLDQGSNYGYTFGSGTRLTVV.

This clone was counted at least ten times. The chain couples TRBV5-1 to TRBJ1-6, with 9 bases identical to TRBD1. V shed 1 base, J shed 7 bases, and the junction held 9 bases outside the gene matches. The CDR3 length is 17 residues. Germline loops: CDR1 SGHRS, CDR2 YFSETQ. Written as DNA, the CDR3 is TGCGCCAGCAGCTTGACCCCCGGGACAGGGAGGAATTCACCCCTCCACTTT. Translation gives CASSLTPGTGRNSPLHF.

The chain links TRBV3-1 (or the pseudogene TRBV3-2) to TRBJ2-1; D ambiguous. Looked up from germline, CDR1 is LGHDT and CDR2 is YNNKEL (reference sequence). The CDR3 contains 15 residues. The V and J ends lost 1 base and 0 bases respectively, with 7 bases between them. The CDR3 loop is CASSQGPSSYNEQFF. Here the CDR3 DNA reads TGTGCCAGCAGCCAAGGTCCGAGCTCCTACAATGAGCAGTTCTTC.

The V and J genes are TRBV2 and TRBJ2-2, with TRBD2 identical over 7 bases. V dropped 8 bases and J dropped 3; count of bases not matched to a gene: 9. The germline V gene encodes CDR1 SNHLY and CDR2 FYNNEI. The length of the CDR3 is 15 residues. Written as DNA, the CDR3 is TGTGCCAGCGGCCTAGGACTAGTGGACACCGGGGAGCTGTTTTTT. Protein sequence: CASGLGLVDTGELFF.

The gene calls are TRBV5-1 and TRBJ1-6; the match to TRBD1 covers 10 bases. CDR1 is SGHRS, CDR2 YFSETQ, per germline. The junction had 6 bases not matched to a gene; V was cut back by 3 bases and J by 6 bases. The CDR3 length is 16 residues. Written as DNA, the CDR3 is TGCGCCAGCAGCTGGGTCGGGACAGGGGTTAATTCACCCCTCCACTTT. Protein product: CASSWVGTGVNSPLHF.

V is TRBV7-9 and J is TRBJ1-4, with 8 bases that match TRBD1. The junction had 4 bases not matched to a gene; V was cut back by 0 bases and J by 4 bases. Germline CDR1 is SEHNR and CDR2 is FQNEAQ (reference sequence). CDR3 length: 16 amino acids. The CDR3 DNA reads TGTGCCAGCAGCTTAGCCCAGGGGGCGGGTAATGAAAAACTGTTTTTT. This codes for CASSLAQGAGNEKLFF.

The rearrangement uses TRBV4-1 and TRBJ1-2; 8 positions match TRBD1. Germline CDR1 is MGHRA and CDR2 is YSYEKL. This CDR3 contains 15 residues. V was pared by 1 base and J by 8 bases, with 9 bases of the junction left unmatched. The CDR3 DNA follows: TGCGCCAGCAGCCAAGCGGGGCAGGGGGCGGGAGGCTACACCTTC. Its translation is CASSQAGQGAGGYTF.

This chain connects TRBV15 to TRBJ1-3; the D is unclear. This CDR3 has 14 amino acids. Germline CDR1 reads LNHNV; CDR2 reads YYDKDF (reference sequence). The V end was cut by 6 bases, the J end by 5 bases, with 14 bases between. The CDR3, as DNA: TGTGCCACCAGGGCAGACTATTCTCGAAACACCATATATTTT. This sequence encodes CATRADYSRNTIYF.

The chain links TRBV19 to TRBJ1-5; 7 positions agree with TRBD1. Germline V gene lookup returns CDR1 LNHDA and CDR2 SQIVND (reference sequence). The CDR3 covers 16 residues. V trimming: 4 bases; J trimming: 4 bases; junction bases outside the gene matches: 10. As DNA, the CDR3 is TGTGCCAGTAGTACCCCCGGGGACAGCAATAATCAGCCCCAGCATTTT. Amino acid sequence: CASSTPGDSNNQPQHF.

CDR3: CASSLLGARGDEQFF. The CDR3 bases are TGTGCCAGCAGCCTCCTAGGGGCCAGGGGCGATGAGCAGTTCTTC. This chain joins TRBV7-9 and TRBJ2-1, with D perhaps TRBD1 (6 bases). Germline assignment: CDR1 SEHNR and CDR2 FQNEAQ (reference sequence). The length of the CDR3 is 15 residues. V was pared by 5 bases and J by 8 bases, with 19 bases between.

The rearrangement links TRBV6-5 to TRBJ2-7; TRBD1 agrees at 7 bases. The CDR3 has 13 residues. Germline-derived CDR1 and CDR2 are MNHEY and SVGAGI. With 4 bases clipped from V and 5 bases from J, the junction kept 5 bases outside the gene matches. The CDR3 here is CASSFNRGHEQYF. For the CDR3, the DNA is TGTGCCAGCAGTTTTAACAGGGGCCACGAGCAGTACTTC.

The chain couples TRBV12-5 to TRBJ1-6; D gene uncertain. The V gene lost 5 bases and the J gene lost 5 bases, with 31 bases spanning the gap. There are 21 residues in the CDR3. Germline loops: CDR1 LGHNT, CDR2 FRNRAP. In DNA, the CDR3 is TGTGCTAGTGGTCTACCCCTAATCGGTAGGGCTCCGAGAGGGAATAATTCACCCCTCCACTTT. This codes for CASGLPLIGRAPRGNNSPLHF.

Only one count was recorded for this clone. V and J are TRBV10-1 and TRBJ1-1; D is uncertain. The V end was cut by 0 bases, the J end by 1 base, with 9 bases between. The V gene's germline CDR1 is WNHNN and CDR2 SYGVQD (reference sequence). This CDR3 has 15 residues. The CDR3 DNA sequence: TGCGCCAGCAGTGAGTCTCGGGGAGGGAACACTGAAGCTTTCTTT. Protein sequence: CASSESRGGNTEAFF.

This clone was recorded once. Here the CDR3 DNA reads TGTGCCAGCTCACCGCCGACTGACACAGATACGCAGTATTTT. Protein product: CASSPPTDTDTQYF. The chain couples TRBV18 to TRBJ2-3; D not resolved. The germline V gene encodes CDR1 KGHSH and CDR2 LQKENI. V lost 3 bases and J lost 2, with 9 bases in between. The CDR3 runs to 14 residues.

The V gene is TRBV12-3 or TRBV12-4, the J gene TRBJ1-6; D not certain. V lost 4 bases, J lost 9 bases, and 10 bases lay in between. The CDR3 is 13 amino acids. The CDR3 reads CASSYRSSSPLHF. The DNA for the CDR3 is TGTGCCAGCAGTTACAGATCTTCTTCACCCCTCCACTTT.

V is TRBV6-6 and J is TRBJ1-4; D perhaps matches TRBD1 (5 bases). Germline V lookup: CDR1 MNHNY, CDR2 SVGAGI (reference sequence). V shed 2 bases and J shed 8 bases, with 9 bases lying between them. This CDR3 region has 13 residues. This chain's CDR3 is CASSYRGEEKLFF. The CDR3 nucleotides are TGTGCCAGCAGTTACAGGGGCGAGGAAAAACTGTTTTTT.

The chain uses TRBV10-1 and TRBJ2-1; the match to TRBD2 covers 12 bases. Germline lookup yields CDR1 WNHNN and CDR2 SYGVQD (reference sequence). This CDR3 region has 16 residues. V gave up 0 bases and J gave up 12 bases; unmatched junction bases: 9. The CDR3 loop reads CASSESQLAGGARQFF. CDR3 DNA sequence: TGCGCCAGCAGTGAGTCGCAACTAGCGGGAGGCGCTCGGCAGTTCTTC.

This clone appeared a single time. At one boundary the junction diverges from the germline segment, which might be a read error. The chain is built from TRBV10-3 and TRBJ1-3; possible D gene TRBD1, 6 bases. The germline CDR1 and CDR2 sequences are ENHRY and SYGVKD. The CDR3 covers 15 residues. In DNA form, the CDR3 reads TGTGCCATCCGAGCCAGGGGCATAACTGGTAACACCATATATTTT. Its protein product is CAIRARGITGNTIYF.